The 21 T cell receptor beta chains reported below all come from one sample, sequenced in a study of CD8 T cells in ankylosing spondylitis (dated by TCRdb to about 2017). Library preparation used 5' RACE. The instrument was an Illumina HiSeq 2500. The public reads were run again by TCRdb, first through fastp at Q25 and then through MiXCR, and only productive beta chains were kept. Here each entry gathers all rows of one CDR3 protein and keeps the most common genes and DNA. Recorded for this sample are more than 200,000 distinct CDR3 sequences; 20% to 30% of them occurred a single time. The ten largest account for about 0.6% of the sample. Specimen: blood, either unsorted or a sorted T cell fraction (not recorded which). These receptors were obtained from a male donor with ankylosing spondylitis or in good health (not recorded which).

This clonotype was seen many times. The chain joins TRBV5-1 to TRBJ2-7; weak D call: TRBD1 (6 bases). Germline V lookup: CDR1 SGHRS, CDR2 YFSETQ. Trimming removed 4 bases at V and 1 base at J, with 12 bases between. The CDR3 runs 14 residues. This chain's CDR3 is CASSGDKTSYEQYF. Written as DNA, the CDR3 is TGCGCCAGCAGCGGGGACAAAACTTCCTACGAGCAGTACTTC. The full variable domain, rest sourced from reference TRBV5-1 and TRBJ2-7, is KAGVTQTPRYLIKTRGQQVTLSCSPISGHRSVSWYQQTPGQGLQFLFEYFSETQRNKGNFPGRFSGRQFSNSRSEMNVSTLELGDSALYLCASSGDKTSYEQYFGPGTRLTVT.

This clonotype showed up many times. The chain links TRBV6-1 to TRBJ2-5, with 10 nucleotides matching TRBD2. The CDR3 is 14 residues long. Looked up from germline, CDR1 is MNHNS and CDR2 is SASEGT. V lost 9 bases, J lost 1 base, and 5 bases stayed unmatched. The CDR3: CASKRGGFQETQYF. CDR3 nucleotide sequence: TGTGCCAGTAAGCGGGGGGGATTCCAAGAGACCCAGTACTTC.

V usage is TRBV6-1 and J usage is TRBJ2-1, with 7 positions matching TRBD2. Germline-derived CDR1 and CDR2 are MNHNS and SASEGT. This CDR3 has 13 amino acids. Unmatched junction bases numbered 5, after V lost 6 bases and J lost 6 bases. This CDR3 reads CASRGLSRNEQFF. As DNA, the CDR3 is TGTGCCAGCAGGGGACTATCACGCAATGAGCAGTTCTTC.

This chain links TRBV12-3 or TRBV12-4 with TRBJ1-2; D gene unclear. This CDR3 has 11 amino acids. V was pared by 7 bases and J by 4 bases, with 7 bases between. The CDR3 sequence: CASTLAYGYTF. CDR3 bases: TGTGCCAGCACTCTGGCCTATGGCTACACCTTC.

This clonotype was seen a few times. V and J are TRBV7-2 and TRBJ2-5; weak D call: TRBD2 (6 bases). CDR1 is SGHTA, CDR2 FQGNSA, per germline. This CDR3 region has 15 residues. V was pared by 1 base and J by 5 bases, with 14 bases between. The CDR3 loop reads CASSLVWRDQETQYF. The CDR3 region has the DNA TGTGCCAGCAGCTTAGTTTGGAGGGATCAGGAGACCCAGTACTTC.

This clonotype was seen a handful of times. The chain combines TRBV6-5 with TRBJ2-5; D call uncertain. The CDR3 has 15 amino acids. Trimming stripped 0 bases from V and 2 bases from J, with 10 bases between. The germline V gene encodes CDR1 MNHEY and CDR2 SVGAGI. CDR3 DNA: TGTGCCAGCAGTTACTCGAGTAGGGATCAAGAGACCCAGTACTTC. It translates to CASSYSSRDQETQYF.

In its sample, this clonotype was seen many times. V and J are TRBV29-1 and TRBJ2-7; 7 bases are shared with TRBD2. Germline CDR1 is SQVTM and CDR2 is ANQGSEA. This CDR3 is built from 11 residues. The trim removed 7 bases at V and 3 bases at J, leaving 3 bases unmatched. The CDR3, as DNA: TGCAGCGGTGGGACTATCTACGAGCAGTACTTC. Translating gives CSGGTIYEQYF.

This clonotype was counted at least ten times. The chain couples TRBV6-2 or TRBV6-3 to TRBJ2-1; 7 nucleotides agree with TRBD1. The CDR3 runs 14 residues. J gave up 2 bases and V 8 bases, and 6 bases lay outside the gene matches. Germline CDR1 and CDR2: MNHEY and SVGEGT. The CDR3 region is CASLPGTAYNEQFF. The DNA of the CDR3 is TGTGCCAGCTTACCTGGGACAGCCTACAATGAGCAGTTCTTC.

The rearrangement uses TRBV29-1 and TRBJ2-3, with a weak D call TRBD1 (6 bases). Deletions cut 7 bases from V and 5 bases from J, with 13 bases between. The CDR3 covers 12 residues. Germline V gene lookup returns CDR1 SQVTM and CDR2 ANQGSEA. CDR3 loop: CSAAQGIDTQYF. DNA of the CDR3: TGCAGCGCGGCCCAGGGGATAGATACGCAGTATTTT.

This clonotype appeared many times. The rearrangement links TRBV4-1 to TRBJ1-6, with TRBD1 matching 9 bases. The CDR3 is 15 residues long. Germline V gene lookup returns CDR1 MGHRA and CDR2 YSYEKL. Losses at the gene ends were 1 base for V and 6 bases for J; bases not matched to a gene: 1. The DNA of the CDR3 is TGCGCCAGCAGCCAAGCGGGACAGGGTAATTCACCCCTCCACTTT. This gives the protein CASSQAGQGNSPLHF.

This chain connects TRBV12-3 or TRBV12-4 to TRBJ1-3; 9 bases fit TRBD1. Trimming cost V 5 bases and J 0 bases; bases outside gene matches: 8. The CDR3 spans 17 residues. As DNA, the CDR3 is TGTGCCAGCAGTCCGGGGGGACAGGGAAGCTCTGGAAACACCATATATTTT. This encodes CASSPGGQGSSGNTIYF.

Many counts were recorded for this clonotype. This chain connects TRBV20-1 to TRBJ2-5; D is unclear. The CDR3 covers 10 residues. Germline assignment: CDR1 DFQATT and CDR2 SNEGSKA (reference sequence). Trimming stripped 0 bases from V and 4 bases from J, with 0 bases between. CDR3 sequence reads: CSAREETQYF. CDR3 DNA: TGCAGTGCTAGAGAAGAGACCCAGTACTTC.

CDR3 nucleotide sequence: TGTGCCAGCGGGGGTTGGGGGACAGGGGTCTCCTACGAGCAGTACTTC. Translated, it gives CASGGWGTGVSYEQYF. The rearrangement links TRBV6-1 to TRBJ2-7; 10 bases are a match to TRBD1. This CDR3 is built from 16 residues. Germline values: CDR1 MNHNS, CDR2 SASEGT. With V trimmed by 8 bases and J by 0 bases, 10 bases remained unmatched.

The CDR3 reads CASSYSSGPLYNEQFF. The DNA of the CDR3 is TGTGCCAGCAGTTACTCTAGCGGACCCCTGTACAATGAGCAGTTCTTC. The rearrangement links TRBV6-5 to TRBJ2-1; D might be TRBD2 (6 bases). The CDR3 runs to 16 residues. Trimming left V 0 bases short and J 4 bases short, with 13 bases between. Germline V CDR1 and CDR2: MNHEY, SVGAGI.

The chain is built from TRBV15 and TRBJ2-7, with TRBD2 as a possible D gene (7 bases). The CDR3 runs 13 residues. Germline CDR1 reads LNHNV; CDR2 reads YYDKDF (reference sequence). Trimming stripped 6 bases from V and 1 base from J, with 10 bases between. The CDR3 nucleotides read TGTGCCACCAGTGCGGGGGCATCCTACGAGCAGTACTTC. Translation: CATSAGASYEQYF.

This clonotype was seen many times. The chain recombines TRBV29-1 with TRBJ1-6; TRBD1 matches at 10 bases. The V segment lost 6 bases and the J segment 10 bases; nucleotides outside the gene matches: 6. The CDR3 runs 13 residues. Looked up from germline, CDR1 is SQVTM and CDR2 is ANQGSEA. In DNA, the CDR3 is TGCAGCGTCCGACAGGGGGCTCAATCACCCCTCCACTTT. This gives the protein CSVRQGAQSPLHF.

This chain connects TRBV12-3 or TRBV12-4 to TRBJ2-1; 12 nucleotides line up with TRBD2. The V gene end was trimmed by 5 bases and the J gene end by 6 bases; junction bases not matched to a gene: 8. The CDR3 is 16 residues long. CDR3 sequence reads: CASSRPSGGAGNEQFF. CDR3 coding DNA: TGTGCCAGCAGTCGCCCTAGCGGGGGGGCGGGCAATGAGCAGTTCTTC.

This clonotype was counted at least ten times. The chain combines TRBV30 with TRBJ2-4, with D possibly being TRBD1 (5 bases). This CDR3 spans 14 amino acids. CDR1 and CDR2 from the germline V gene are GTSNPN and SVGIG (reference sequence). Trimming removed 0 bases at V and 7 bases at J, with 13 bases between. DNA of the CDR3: TGTGCCTGGAGTGTAGGGGTCGGGTTGAACATTCAGTACTTC. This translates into CAWSVGVGLNIQYF.

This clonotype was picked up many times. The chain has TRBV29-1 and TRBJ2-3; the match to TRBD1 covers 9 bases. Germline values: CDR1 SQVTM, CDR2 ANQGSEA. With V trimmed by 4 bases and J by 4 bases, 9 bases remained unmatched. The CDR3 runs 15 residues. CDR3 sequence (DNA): TGCAGCGTTGGAACGGACAGGGGAGTCCCAGATACGCAGTATTTT. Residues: CSVGTDRGVPDTQYF.

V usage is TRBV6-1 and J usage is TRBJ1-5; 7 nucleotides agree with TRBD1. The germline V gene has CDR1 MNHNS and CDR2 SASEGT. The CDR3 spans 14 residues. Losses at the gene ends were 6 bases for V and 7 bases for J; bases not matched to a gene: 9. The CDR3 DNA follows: TGTGCCAGCAGGGATAACAGGGGCGAACAGCCCCAGCATTTT. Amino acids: CASRDNRGEQPQHF.

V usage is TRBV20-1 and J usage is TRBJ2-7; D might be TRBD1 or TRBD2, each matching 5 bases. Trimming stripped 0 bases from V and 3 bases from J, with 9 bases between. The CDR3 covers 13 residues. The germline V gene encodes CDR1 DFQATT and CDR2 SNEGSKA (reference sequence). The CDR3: CSAREPGHYEQYF. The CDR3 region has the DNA TGCAGTGCTAGAGAGCCGGGGCACTACGAGCAGTACTTC.